This T cell receptor beta chain derives from a study of response to subunit inactivated influenza vaccine. TCRdb passed the RT-PCR reads through MiXCR, listing each CDR3 protein once. The sample contains hundreds of thousands of distinct CDR3 sequences, 12% to 15% of which appear only once. Germline V gives CDR1 MNHEY, CDR2 SVGEGT. Trimming left V 6 bases short and J 2 bases short, with 11 bases between. This CDR3 is 15 amino acids long. This clonotype was found a few times. Its antigen is unknown. General observations from the study: Each seasonal influenza vaccination recruits few new T cells, the authors suggested.

This specimen consisted of PBMCs from blood, obtained 14 days before vaccination. This rearrangement joins TRBV6-2 or TRBV6-3 to TRBJ2-6; D is possibly TRBD2 (5 bases). This receptor was obtained from a man aged 50-59 years who received an inactivated influenza vaccine. The CDR3 bases are TGTGCCAGCAGCTACGCGGGTGCTGGGGCCAACGTCCTGACTTTC. Translating it yields CASSYAGAGANVLTF.